A single sample gave rise to the 22 T cell receptor beta chains below, sequenced in a study of blood T cell repertoires in COVID-19. Profiled with immunoSEQ multiplex PCR; TCRdb holds only in-frame clones, not every one. The data show about 120,000 clones, about 79% seen once. Sequencing was carried out using peripheral blood. Receptor source: a man aged 35 to 55 with active or convalescent COVID-19.

The rearrangement uses TRBV6-8 and TRBJ1-5; D is uncertain. The germline V and J ends were trimmed by 8 bases and 6 bases, with 11 bases remaining between them. Per the germline V gene, CDR1 is MNHGY and CDR2 is SAAAGT. This CDR3 spans 12 amino acids. CDR3 in DNA: TGTGCCAGCTATGAAGAGAGTCAGCCCCAGCATTTT. Translating it yields CASYEESQPQHF.

This chain uses TRBV5-6 with TRBJ2-5, with 11 nucleotides matching TRBD2. Germline CDR1 is SGHDT and CDR2 is YYEEEE. Trimming took 1 base from V and 5 from J; bases not matched to a gene: 7. There are 16 residues in the CDR3. CDR3 in amino acids: CASSLTGLAGPETQYF. In nucleotides, the CDR3 is TGTGCCAGCAGCTTGACCGGACTAGCGGGTCCGGAGACCCAGTACTTC.

The chain employs TRBV12-3 or TRBV12-4 and TRBJ1-2, with 7 bases matching TRBD1. The CDR3 runs to 13 residues. Germline trimming cut 8 bases from V and 4 bases from J; bases unmatched to any gene: 7. In nucleotides, the CDR3 is TGTGCCAGCGTATATAGGGACAGCTATGGCTACACCTTC. Protein sequence: CASVYRDSYGYTF.

Here the CDR3 reads CASTHGGALDEQFF. The CDR3 region has the DNA TGTGCCAGCACCCACGGGGGGGCTCTGGATGAGCAGTTCTTC. The gene calls are TRBV11-2 and TRBJ2-1, with 8 bases aligning to TRBD2. The CDR3 sequence is 14 residues long. Germline V gene lookup returns CDR1 SGHAT and CDR2 FQNNGV. The V gene end was trimmed by 7 bases and the J gene end by 8 bases; junction bases not matched to a gene: 10.

This clone was picked up one time. The chain links TRBV27 to TRBJ2-2; the match to TRBD2 covers 7 bases. V lost 2 bases and J lost 4; bases outside the gene matches: 4. The CDR3 is made up of 15 amino acids. Germline V lookup: CDR1 MNHEY, CDR2 SMNVEV (reference sequence). The CDR3 coding sequence is TGTGCCAGCAGTTTAAGTTCGGGGGGCACCGGGGAGCTGTTTTTT. Protein product: CASSLSSGGTGELFF.

This clone was seen more than once but under ten times. The chain uses TRBV28 and TRBJ2-3, with 10 bases identical to TRBD1. The germline CDR1 and CDR2 sequences are MDHEN and SYDVKM. The V and J ends lost 5 bases and 2 bases, in that order; junction bases with no gene match: 7. CDR3 size: 16 residues. CDR3 protein: CASSQEGTGDTDTQYF. The CDR3, as DNA: TGTGCCAGCAGTCAGGAAGGGACAGGGGACACAGATACGCAGTATTTT.

This clone was recorded a few times. The rearrangement links TRBV14 to TRBJ1-1; 10 positions match TRBD1. The V segment lost 0 bases and the J segment 7 bases; nucleotides outside the gene matches: 2. Germline CDR1 and CDR2: SGHDN and FVKESK. The CDR3 sequence is 14 residues long. The CDR3 is CASSQDGTGVEAFF. The CDR3 DNA reads as TGTGCCAGCAGCCAAGATGGGACAGGGGTTGAAGCTTTCTTT.

The gene calls are TRBV7-9 and TRBJ2-1; possibly TRBD2 for D (5 bases). The germline V gene encodes CDR1 SEHNR and CDR2 FQNEAQ (reference sequence). V was trimmed by 4 bases and J by 5 bases, leaving 12 bases between them. This CDR3 comprises 14 residues. The CDR3 spells CASSSTGFHNEQFF. The CDR3 nucleotides read TGTGCCAGCAGCTCGACGGGGTTCCACAATGAGCAGTTCTTC.

V usage is TRBV18 and J usage is TRBJ2-2; 8 bases are shared with TRBD1. Looked up from germline, CDR1 is KGHSH and CDR2 is LQKENI. Unmatched junction bases numbered 6, after V lost 3 bases and J lost 6 bases. This CDR3 has 15 amino acids. The CDR3 region has the DNA TGTGCCAGCTCACCCAGGGGGCCCCAGCCCGGGGAGCTGTTTTTT. Encoded protein: CASSPRGPQPGELFF. Variable domain in full (rest from reference TRBV18 and TRBJ2-2): NAGVMQNPRHLVRRRGQEARLRCSPMKGHSHVYWYRQLPEEGLKFMVYLQKENIIDESGMPKERFSAEFPKEGPSILRIQQVVRGDSAAYFCASSPRGPQPGELFFGEGSRLTVL.

The V call is TRBV5-1, the J call TRBJ1-4; D is uncertain. CDR3 length: 14 amino acids. V was shortened by 2 bases and J by 4 bases, with 9 bases between the two germline ends. Germline CDR1 reads SGHRS; CDR2 reads YFSETQ. CDR3: CASSLQQHNEKLFF. In DNA form, the CDR3 reads TGCGCCAGCAGCTTACAACAGCATAATGAAAAACTGTTTTTT.

This chain uses TRBV11-2 with TRBJ1-5; D gene ambiguous. This CDR3 region has 13 residues. CDR1 and CDR2 (germline): SGHAT, FQNNGV. V lost 0 bases and J lost 6, with 6 bases in between. This CDR3 reads CASSLDRVQPQHF. The CDR3 coding sequence is TGTGCCAGCAGCTTAGATCGGGTTCAGCCCCAGCATTTT. Full variable domain (outside the CDR3, taken from reference TRBV11-2 and TRBJ1-5): EAGVAQSPRYKIIEKRQSVAFWCNPISGHATLYWYQQILGQGPKLLIQFQNNGVVDDSQLPKDRFSAERLKGVDSTLKIQPAKLEDSAVYLCASSLDRVQPQHFGDGTRLSIL.

This clone showed up just a few times. The CDR3 coding sequence is TGTGCCAGCGCCCTAACTCGATGGGGACAGGGGTATTGGAAGTCCTACGAGCAGTACTTC. It yields the protein CASALTRWGQGYWKSYEQYF. The genes are TRBV28 and TRBJ2-7; the match to TRBD1 covers 10 bases. The CDR3 length is 20 residues. With V trimmed by 8 bases and J by 1 base, 23 bases remained unmatched. Germline values: CDR1 MDHEN, CDR2 SYDVKM. Complete variable domain (other parts from reference TRBV28 and TRBJ2-7): DVKVTQSSRYLVKRTGEKVFLECVQDMDHENMFWYRQDPGLGLRLIYFSYDVKMKEKGDIPEGYSVSREKKERFSLILESASTNQTSMYLCASALTRWGQGYWKSYEQYFGPGTRLTVT.

The rearrangement uses TRBV10-1 and TRBJ2-1; 7 nucleotides agree with TRBD2. This CDR3 has 16 residues. Looked up from germline, CDR1 is WNHNN and CDR2 is SYGVQD (reference sequence). J gave up 4 bases and V 2 bases, and 8 bases lay outside the gene matches. Written as DNA, the CDR3 is TGCGCCAGCAGTGAGGGAGGAGAGCGGGGATACAATGAGCAGTTCTTC. As protein: CASSEGGERGYNEQFF.

This chain connects TRBV11-2 to TRBJ1-1; 7 bases are shared with TRBD1. CDR1 and CDR2 from the germline V gene are SGHAT and FQNNGV. V lost 3 bases, J lost 3 bases, and 4 bases stayed unmatched. CDR3 length: 14 amino acids. Written as DNA, the CDR3 is TGTGCCAGCAGCTTCCGACAGGGCTACACTGAAGCTTTCTTT. Translated: CASSFRQGYTEAFF.

V is TRBV6-5 and J is TRBJ1-1, with D hard to call. The ends were cut back, 5 bases at V and 0 bases at J, with 13 bases in the middle. The CDR3 totals 15 residues. Per germline, CDR1 MNHEY and CDR2 SVGAGI. The CDR3: CASSLQSFMNTEAFF. The CDR3 coding sequence is TGTGCCAGCAGTCTACAGAGTTTCATGAACACTGAAGCTTTCTTT.

The gene calls are TRBV5-1 and TRBJ2-7; 13 bases agree with TRBD2. The V gene end was trimmed by 5 bases and the J gene end by 3 bases; junction bases not matched to a gene: 2. This CDR3 contains 14 residues. Germline V gene data show CDR1 as SGHRS and CDR2 as YFSETQ. DNA of the CDR3: TGCGCCAGCAGGAGGACTAGCGGGAGCTACGAGCAGTACTTC. Translated, it gives CASRRTSGSYEQYF. Complete variable domain (other parts from reference TRBV5-1 and TRBJ2-7): KAGVTQTPRYLIKTRGQQVTLSCSPISGHRSVSWYQQTPGQGLQFLFEYFSETQRNKGNFPGRFSGRQFSNSRSEMNVSTLELGDSALYLCASRRTSGSYEQYFGPGTRLTVT.

The chain joins TRBV11-2 to TRBJ1-2; TRBD1 matches 7 bases. J lost 4 bases, V lost 6 bases, and 5 bases had no gene match. CDR3 length: 13 residues. Germline V CDR1 and CDR2: SGHAT, FQNNGV. CDR3 protein: CASRATGIYGYTF. The CDR3 coding sequence is TGTGCCAGCAGGGCGACAGGGATCTATGGCTACACCTTC. The entire variable domain, with the rest obtained from reference TRBV11-2 and TRBJ1-2, is as follows: EAGVAQSPRYKIIEKRQSVAFWCNPISGHATLYWYQQILGQGPKLLIQFQNNGVVDDSQLPKDRFSAERLKGVDSTLKIQPAKLEDSAVYLCASRATGIYGYTFGSGTRLTVV.

V and J are TRBV6-2 or TRBV6-3 and TRBJ2-2, with 10 bases fitting TRBD2. Per germline, CDR1 MNHEY and CDR2 SVGEGT. The CDR3 runs to 16 residues. Trimming cost V 2 bases and J 6 bases; bases outside gene matches: 6. CDR3 nucleotide sequence: TGTGCCAGCAGTTACCGGCTAGCGGGAGATGCCGGGGAGCTGTTTTTT. Its translation is CASSYRLAGDAGELFF.

The chain is built from TRBV3-1 (or the pseudogene TRBV3-2) and TRBJ2-3; the match to TRBD1 covers 9 bases. Germline-derived CDR1 and CDR2 are LGHDT and YNNKEL (reference sequence). The ends lost 1 base at V and 5 bases at J; junction bases unmatched: 4. This CDR3 is 15 amino acids long. This CDR3 reads CASSQGTGAQDTQYF. In DNA form, the CDR3 reads TGTGCCAGCAGCCAAGGGACAGGGGCCCAAGATACGCAGTATTTT.

This clone was found a few times. The chain couples TRBV7-2 to TRBJ1-1; a weak D match, TRBD1 (6 bases). The V and J ends lost 5 bases and 8 bases respectively, with 9 bases between them. Germline V gene sequence: CDR1 SGHTA, CDR2 FQGNSA. CDR3 size: 11 residues. CDR3 loop: CASSNTGEAFF. CDR3 DNA sequence: TGTGCCAGCAGCAATACAGGGGAAGCTTTCTTT.

This chain joins TRBV7-3 and TRBJ1-2, with D possibly TRBD1 on 5 matching bases. This CDR3 contains 14 residues. The V and J ends lost 5 bases and 3 bases respectively, with 13 bases between them. Germline values: CDR1 SGHTA, CDR2 FQGTGA. CDR3 sequence (DNA): TGTGCCAGCAGCCCTCAGGGAAATGACTATGGCTACACCTTC. Its translation is CASSPQGNDYGYTF.

The rearrangement uses TRBV5-1 and TRBJ1-3; tentative D call: TRBD1 (5 bases). V was clipped by 4 bases and J by 13 bases, with 21 bases between them. Germline lookup yields CDR1 SGHRS and CDR2 YFSETQ. This CDR3 is built from 14 residues. Here the CDR3 DNA reads TGCGCCAGCAGCCCGGACACCCCCTTAGGGAAGATATATTTT. This sequence encodes CASSPDTPLGKIYF.